These T cell receptor beta chains were read from a single sample in a study of shared clonotypes between healthy human individuals. TCRdb's table, derived via immunoSEQ multiplex PCR, lists solely in-frame clones and lacks some. The data show about 510,000 clones, with around 96% seen just once and 0.05% to 0.07% held by the top ten. The sample comprised naive CD4+ T cells sorted from blood. These receptor sequences come from a woman between 25 and 40 years old in good health. The CDR3 runs from the conserved cysteine through the conserved F or W. The D gene is left open where the match is weak. Size is omitted from some rows. Given values are once, few, many or a class for expanded clones.

clone_size	v_call	d_call	j_call	cdr3_aa	cdr3_nt
-	TRBV4-1	-	TRBJ2-1	CASSQDWANEQFF	TGCGCCAGCAGCCAAGATTGGGCGAATGAGCAGTTCTTC
-	TRBV10-3	-	TRBJ2-1	CATGLNEQFF	TGTGCCACCGGGCTCAATGAGCAGTTCTTC
few	TRBV6-1	-	TRBJ2-7	CASATGTYEQYF	TGTGCCAGCGCAACCGGAACCTACGAGCAGTACTTC
once	TRBV5-4	-	TRBJ1-1	CASSLAAQTMNTEAFF	TGTGCCAGCAGCTTGGCCGCACAGACCATGAACACTGAAGCTTTCTTT
-	TRBV5-1	TRBD1	TRBJ1-5	CASSRQGNQPQHF	TGCGCCAGCAGCCGACAGGGAAATCAGCCCCAGCATTTT
once	TRBV9	TRBD2	TRBJ2-3	CASSALSGTDTQYF	TGTGCCAGCAGCGCACTTAGCGGGACAGATACGCAGTATTTT
-	TRBV27	TRBD2	TRBJ2-7	CASSLSAGTSGHEQYF	TGTGCCAGCAGTTTATCCGCCGGGACTAGCGGCCACGAGCAGTACTTC
once	TRBV28	TRBD2	TRBJ2-7	CASSLIRSGVRSYEQYF	TGTGCCAGCAGTTTAATCCGGAGCGGGGTTAGGTCCTACGAGCAGTACTTC
-	TRBV18	-	TRBJ2-3	CASSPALADTQYF	TGTGCCAGCTCACCGGCCCTGGCGGATACGCAGTATTTT
-	TRBV27	TRBD2	TRBJ2-2	CASSPQREDGELFF	TGTGCCAGCAGTCCCCAGCGGGAGGACGGGGAGCTGTTTTTT
-	TRBV19	-	TRBJ2-1	CASSMSPDNEQFF	TGTGCCAGTAGTATGTCTCCGGACAATGAGCAGTTCTTC
once	TRBV6-1	-	TRBJ2-2	CASTGTEGGELFF	TGTGCCAGCACCGGAACGGAGGGCGGGGAGCTGTTTTTT
few	TRBV6-1	-	TRBJ1-1	CASSGDSALGAEAFF	TGTGCCAGCAGTGGTGACAGTGCCCTCGGCGCTGAAGCTTTCTTT
-	TRBV7-9	TRBD1	TRBJ2-4	CASSLATGQARGIQYF	TGTGCCAGCAGCTTAGCGACGGGACAGGCAAGGGGCATTCAGTACTTC
few	TRBV14	-	TRBJ2-7	CASSQLRTAEQYF	TGTGCCAGCAGCCAACTTAGGACAGCCGAGCAGTACTTC
-	TRBV27	TRBD1	TRBJ1-5	CASRPGTGPNQPQHF	TGTGCCAGCAGACCCGGGACAGGTCCCAATCAGCCCCAGCATTTT
-	TRBV6-6	-	TRBJ2-1	CASSSWTAANEQFF	TGTGCCAGCAGTTCTTGGACAGCAGCCAATGAGCAGTTCTTC